This T cell receptor beta chain was observed in a study of OX40 agonist ivuxolimab in advanced cancers. In the study overall: Ivuxolimab was a fully human IgG2 agonistic monoclonal antibody targeting the costimulatory receptor OX40 (CD134). Of the approximately 53 patients in dose escalation, about 20 had hepatocellular carcinoma, some 15 had melanoma, 9 had renal cell carcinoma and 9 had head and neck cancer. Intravenous ivuxolimab was administered to patients every 2 weeks at six dose levels: 0.01, 0.1, 0.3, 1.5, 3 and 10 mg/kg. In the dose-escalation cohort, approximately 83% of patients were male, and the mean age was 60 years with a range of about 20 to 80. The monotherapy dose-escalation portion (N of about 50 patients) of the phase I ivuxolimab trial is reported in the paper. Partial responses occurred in three dose-escalation patients, of whom one had hepatocellular carcinoma and two had cutaneous melanoma. Patients were allowed to have had prior anti-PD-1, anti-PD-L1 or anti-CTLA-4 therapy, and more than 35% of the dose-escalation patients had been treated with checkpoint inhibitors. The point of sequencing TCRbeta in the periphery was to test whether ivuxolimab changed TCR sequence diversity and drove clonal T-cell expansion.

For sequencing of the TCRbeta CDR3 region, genomic DNA was extracted from the sorted cells. The immunoSEQ Assay was used for sequencing of TCRbeta CDR3 regions. This is the immuneACCESS table as TCRdb keeps it, with only in-frame sequences that have V and J called. A part of the clones is gone; compared with another copy, unresolved V genes explain less than half, and the rest is unexplained. This sample comprises approximately 61,000 clones, 80% of them detected only once. Of the sample, approximately 1.2% is held by the ten largest clones. On this clone: Its antigen is unknown. Base qualities are not provided; no much larger clone lies one nucleotide away.

Findings and caveats that apply to the study as a whole: After ivuxolimab, expanded clones were on average more numerous among CD8+ T cells than among CD4+ T cells. Which antigens the clonally expanded peripheral T cells were specific for was not determined. In the 0.1-3.0 mg/kg groups, partial responders had among the lowest normalized peripheral clonal expansion, particularly in CD8+ T cells. Low levels of normalized T-cell clonal expansion were also seen in some patients who did not respond. At doses of 0.1 to 3.0 mg/kg, clonal expansion of both CD4+ and CD8+ T cells in blood was seen between baseline and week 6.

The CDR3 runs 14 amino acids, cysteine and phenylalanine included. The sequence is cut down to CDR3 DNA, 42 bases in frame from base 1. V drops 3 bases and J drops 7 bases, leaving 15 bases in between. The germline V gene (reference sequence) supplies CDR1 LNHDA and CDR2 SQIVND. Patients with autoimmune disease history or receiving systemic immunosuppression were excluded from the trial. Peripheral blood for TCR sequencing was collected from all dose cohorts at baseline, on cycle 4 day 1, and on cycle 7 day 1. Samples came from an open-label, multicenter, first-in-human phase I dose-escalation trial of ivuxolimab. Adults with locally advanced or metastatic head and neck squamous cell, hepatocellular, melanoma or renal cell carcinoma were enrolled in the trial. Before TCR sequencing, CD4+ T cells and CD8+ T cells from peripheral blood were sorted into separate populations.

This clonotype was obtained from an adult with an advanced solid tumor such as melanoma, head and neck, liver or kidney cancer. The rearranged chain carries TRBV19 and TRBJ1-1; the D gene cannot be resolved reliably. The sample in question was CD4+ or CD8+ T cells sorted from blood, obtained in a trial of the OX40 agonist ivuxolimab. At the DNA level, the sequence is TGTGCCAGTAGTATCTCTCAACGGGCAGGTGAAGCTTTCTTT. This translates into CASSISQRAGEAFF. Reference TRBV19 and TRBJ1-1 genes cover what lies past the CDR3, so the full variable domain is DGGITQSPKYLFRKEGQNVTLSCEQNLNHDAMYWYRQDPGQGLRLIYYSQIVNDFQKGDIAEGYSVSREKKESFPLTVTSAQKNPTAFYLCASSISQRAGEAFFGQGTRLTVV.